What follows are 20 T cell receptor beta chains derived from one specimen sequenced in a study of OX40 agonist ivuxolimab in advanced cancers. The table came from immunoSEQ multiplex PCR; TCRdb's copy has only in-frame clones and leaves some out. The data contain 48,000 or so clones, about 81% of them singletons. The source was CD4+ or CD8+ T cells sorted from blood, collected in a trial of the OX40 agonist ivuxolimab. These receptors all stem from an adult with an advanced solid tumor such as melanoma, head and neck, liver or kidney cancer.

The rearrangement uses TRBV19 and TRBJ1-1; 8 bases line up with TRBD1. In germline, CDR1 is LNHDA, CDR2 SQIVND (reference sequence). V shed 6 bases, J shed 1 base, and the junction held 1 base outside the gene matches. The CDR3 has 13 residues. The CDR3 loop reads CASSDRGNTEAFF. In DNA, the CDR3 is TGTGCCAGTAGCGACAGGGGGAACACTGAAGCTTTCTTT.

The chain combines TRBV7-7 with TRBJ2-7; 10 bases align to TRBD1. Trimming cost V 2 bases and J 6 bases; bases outside gene matches: 1. The length of the CDR3 is 13 residues. Germline V gene lookup returns CDR1 SSHAT and CDR2 FNYEAQ (reference sequence). This CDR3 is CASSLRTGGEQYF. CDR3 DNA sequence: TGTGCCAGCAGCTTACGGACAGGGGGCGAGCAGTACTTC.

The chain has TRBV6-1 and TRBJ1-1; a possible D gene is TRBD1 (6 bases). V dropped 7 bases and J dropped 5 bases, with 8 bases sitting between them. The CDR3 is made up of 11 amino acids. Germline V gives CDR1 MNHNS, CDR2 SASEGT. The chain's CDR3 is CASIGGTEAFF. The CDR3 nucleotides are TGTGCCAGCATAGGGGGGACTGAAGCTTTCTTT.

The chain carries TRBV21-1 and TRBJ1-4. TRBV21-1 is classified as a pseudogene. This CDR3 spans 13 amino acids. As DNA, the CDR3 is TGTGCCAGCACTCGGGGGACCGAGGAAAAACTGTTTTTT. The encoded protein is CASTRGTEEKLFF.

The J gene is TRBJ1-5, the V gene TRBV7-2; D gene uncertain. The CDR3 has 12 amino acids. Trimming cost V 5 bases and J 4 bases, with 6 bases left between them. Germline V lookup: CDR1 SGHTA, CDR2 FQGNSA. This chain's CDR3 is CASSLQNQPQHF. CDR3 coding DNA: TGTGCCAGCAGCCTTCAGAATCAGCCCCAGCATTTT.

The chain is built from TRBV5-6 and TRBJ2-3; 9 positions match TRBD2. CDR1 and CDR2 (germline): SGHDT, YYEEEE. J was trimmed by 5 bases and V by 4 bases; bases with no gene match: 5. This CDR3 has 14 amino acids. This CDR3 is CASSILAGEDTQYF. CDR3 coding DNA: TGTGCCAGCAGCATATTAGCGGGAGAAGATACGCAGTATTTT.

This chain joins TRBV19 and TRBJ1-2; 9 positions match TRBD1. This CDR3 contains 16 residues. The trim removed 5 bases at V and 4 bases at J, leaving 11 bases unmatched. Germline V gene data show CDR1 as LNHDA and CDR2 as SQIVND (reference sequence). The CDR3 region has the DNA TGTGCCAGTAGTCCCGCGGACAGGGGTGACGCCTATGGCTACACCTTC. It specifies CASSPADRGDAYGYTF.

The rearrangement uses TRBV5-4 and TRBJ2-3; 7 bases fit TRBD2. With V trimmed by 2 bases and J by 0 bases, 3 bases remained unmatched. From germline, CDR1 is SGHNT and CDR2 YYREEE (reference sequence). The CDR3 extends over 15 amino acids. Written as DNA, the CDR3 is TGTGCCAGCAGCTTTGGACTAGAAAGCACAGATACGCAGTATTTT. This sequence encodes CASSFGLESTDTQYF. Supplemented by reference TRBV5-4 and TRBJ2-3, the full variable domain reads ETGVTQSPTHLIKTRGQQVTLRCSSQSGHNTVSWYQQALGQGPQFIFQYYREEENGRGNFPPRFSGLQFPNYSSELNVNALELDDSALYLCASSFGLESTDTQYFGPGTRLTVL.

The CDR3 bases are TGCGCCAGCAGCTCCCCTAGCGGATTCTCCTACGAGCAGTACTTC. Translating it yields CASSSPSGFSYEQYF. The chain combines TRBV5-1 with TRBJ2-7; 7 nucleotides line up with TRBD2. Germline loops: CDR1 SGHRS, CDR2 YFSETQ. This CDR3 has 15 amino acids. J lost 0 bases, V lost 3 bases, and 6 bases had no gene match.

The genes are TRBV19 and TRBJ2-7; TRBD1 aligns across 7 bases. Germline-derived CDR1 and CDR2 are LNHDA and SQIVND (reference sequence). J lost 0 bases, V lost 5 bases, and 10 bases had no gene match. CDR3 length: 16 amino acids. CDR3 nucleotide sequence: TGTGCCAGTAGTCCCAGGGGGTCGGGCGCCTCCTACGAGCAGTACTTC. Amino acids: CASSPRGSGASYEQYF.

The chain employs TRBV6-1 and TRBJ2-7, with 10 positions matching TRBD1. CDR1 MNHNS and CDR2 SASEGT come from the germline V gene. The J segment lost 4 bases and the V segment lost 6 bases, leaving 9 bases of the junction unmatched. This CDR3 has 15 amino acids. CDR3 nucleotide sequence: TGTGCCAGCAGGGCGGGACAGGGGAGGACTTACGAGCAGTACTTC. It codes for CASRAGQGRTYEQYF.

This clone was counted a few times. J is TRBJ2-1 and V is TRBV4-1; D possibly uses TRBD1 or TRBD2 (5 bases each). The CDR3 has 14 residues. The V gene's germline CDR1 is MGHRA and CDR2 YSYEKL. With 4 bases removed from V and 8 bases from J, the gap between germline ends came to 15 bases. The CDR3 loop is CASSLGAAGYEQFF. DNA for the CDR3: TGCGCCAGCAGCCTCGGAGCGGCAGGGTATGAGCAGTTCTTC.

CDR3 in DNA: TGCGCCAGCAGCTTGGTGGAGGGGACGTACGAGCAGTACTTC. This gives the protein CASSLVEGTYEQYF. The chain employs TRBV5-1 and TRBJ2-7, with D maybe TRBD2 (6 bases). Germline CDR1 is SGHRS and CDR2 is YFSETQ. The CDR3 length is 14 residues. Trimming took 0 bases from V and 4 from J, leaving 11 bases between them.

The rearrangement uses TRBV5-4 and TRBJ2-5; 13 bases are a match to TRBD2. This CDR3 is 15 amino acids long. V trimming: 3 bases; J trimming: 2 bases; junction bases outside the gene matches: 1. The germline V gene encodes CDR1 SGHNT and CDR2 YYREEE (reference sequence). In DNA form, the CDR3 reads TGTGCCAGCAGCTGGGGACTAGCGGGGCAAGAGACCCAGTACTTC. This gives the protein CASSWGLAGQETQYF.

The rearrangement links TRBV15 to TRBJ1-6; a weak D match, TRBD1 (5 bases). Germline CDR1 reads LNHNV; CDR2 reads YYDKDF (reference sequence). V was pared by 4 bases and J by 7 bases, with 14 bases between. The CDR3 contains 15 residues. CDR3 residues: CATSNLARGNSPLHF. The CDR3 nucleotides read TGTGCCACCAGCAACCTCGCGAGGGGAAATTCACCCCTCCACTTT.

J is TRBJ1-1 and V is TRBV29-1; tentative D call: TRBD1 (5 bases). This CDR3 comprises 12 residues. The germline V gene encodes CDR1 SQVTM and CDR2 ANQGSEA. V lost 6 bases and J lost 4, with 12 bases in between. CDR3 DNA sequence: TGCAGCGTCGTACGGGGGACCACTGAAGCTTTCTTT. Translated, it gives CSVVRGTTEAFF. Variable domain in full (rest from reference TRBV29-1 and TRBJ1-1): SAVISQKPSRDICQRGTSLTIQCQVDSQVTMMFWYRQQPGQSLTLIATANQGSEATYESGFVIDKFPISRPNLTFSTLTVSNMSPEDSSIYLCSVVRGTTEAFFGQGTRLTVV.

The chain combines TRBV11-1 with TRBJ2-7; 8 nucleotides align to TRBD2. Unmatched junction bases numbered 11, after V lost 3 bases and J lost 7 bases. Looked up from germline, CDR1 is SGHAT and CDR2 is FQDESV (reference sequence). The CDR3 spans 15 residues. The CDR3 loop reads CASSFGSRLAQEQYF. In DNA, the CDR3 is TGTGCCAGCAGCTTTGGGTCGAGACTAGCGCAAGAGCAGTACTTC.

The chain couples TRBV19 to TRBJ2-1; tentative D call: TRBD1 (6 bases). CDR1 is LNHDA, CDR2 SQIVND, per germline (reference sequence). The V gene lost 7 bases and the J gene lost 0 bases, with 22 bases spanning the gap. This CDR3 is built from 18 residues. The CDR3 is CASTTGHGVEGSYNEQFF. For the CDR3, the DNA is TGTGCCAGTACCACGGGACATGGGGTTGAAGGCTCCTACAATGAGCAGTTCTTC.

In its sample, this clone was seen once. V gene TRBV29-1 combines with J gene TRBJ2-3; TRBD2 agrees at 9 bases. CDR1 and CDR2 (germline): SQVTM, ANQGSEA. The V segment lost 3 bases and the J segment 0 bases; nucleotides outside the gene matches: 7. The CDR3 has 16 amino acids. DNA of the CDR3: TGCAGCGTTGATGGAGTAGCGGGAGAAAGCACAGATACGCAGTATTTT. Its protein is CSVDGVAGESTDTQYF.

V is TRBV6-5 and J is TRBJ2-7; D is possibly TRBD1 (5 bases). With 8 bases removed from V and 6 bases from J, the gap between germline ends came to 14 bases. The CDR3 runs to 12 residues. Looked up from germline, CDR1 is MNHEY and CDR2 is SVGAGI. CDR3 nucleotide sequence: TGTGCCAGCCAGGGTGCTCAAATCGAGCAGTACTTC. Its translation: CASQGAQIEQYF.